This is a list of T cell receptor beta chains from one sample in a study of sequential checkpoint blockade in melanoma. Sequenced by immunoSEQ multiplex PCR; TCRdb stores in-frame clones only, minus some. This sample yields 25,000 to 30,000 clones, of which roughly 80% are seen a single time; over 20% belongs to the top ten. Sequenced here: CD8+ T cells sorted from blood (inferred from file names), sampled from a patient given nivolumab and ipilimumab in sequence. The origin of the receptors is a human donor with melanoma. CDR3s leave out the opening cysteine and the closing phenylalanine or tryptophan. Size is omitted from some rows. Given values are once, few, many or a class for expanded clones.

TRBV4-1	-	TRBJ2-1	ASSHDSSGNEQF
TRBV5-4	once	TRBJ1-1	ASSQRGLGREAF
TRBV19	-	TRBJ2-1	ASSIPLNEQF
TRBV9	-	TRBJ1-2	ASSAGDSQDGYT
TRBV2	-	TRBJ1-4	ASSAIQGTNEKLF
TRBV2	-	TRBJ2-4	ASRHNIQY
TRBV27	once	-	ASGPVLAGGPDEQY
TRBV19	-	TRBJ1-6	ASNAGNSPLH
TRBV4-3	-	TRBJ2-3	ASSQEFSGRIDTQY
TRBV7-2	-	TRBJ2-2	ASSPRVAGAGTGELF
TRBV5-1	-	TRBJ2-7	ASSYGTGEHYEQY
TRBV9	-	TRBJ2-7	ASSETSGGYYEQY
TRBV19	-	TRBJ2-2	ASSIGTATGELF
TRBV7-6	few	TRBJ1-4	ASSSTGGADEKLF
TRBV27	-	TRBJ1-1	ASSLRGTSNTEAF
TRBV4-1	-	TRBJ2-7	ASSQGLAGDYEQY
TRBV19	few	TRBJ2-1	ASSIMRAGGNEQF
TRBV9	once	TRBJ2-1	ASSVATNEQF
TRBV19	-	TRBJ1-2	ASSTYTGGAKGYT
TRBV4-3	-	TRBJ1-2	ASSPIQQGDYGYT
TRBV10-2	-	TRBJ2-7	ASTDMGSSYEQY
TRBV4-1	-	TRBJ1-5	ASSQEMATGVYSNQPQH
TRBV7-6	once	-	ASSSGQGPYEQY
TRBV7-2	-	-	ASTLGLFYEQY
TRBV4-1	-	TRBJ1-1	ASSRTGSEAF
TRBV27	once	TRBJ2-4	ASSLGGKNIQY
TRBV28	medium-sized	TRBJ1-1	ASGKGPGTENTEAF
TRBV13	-	TRBJ1-2	ASSVTGVYGYT
TRBV6-1	-	TRBJ2-5	ASSEAVGGQETQY
TRBV7-2	-	TRBJ1-2	ASSFGQGRGYT
TRBV15	few	TRBJ2-7	ATSRESGDGGEQY
TRBV5-6	-	-	ASSQEAQGVKGDEQY
TRBV5-1	few	TRBJ2-2	ASSLAPIPTGELF
TRBV19	-	TRBJ1-2	ASSMGSWGGDYGYT
TRBV7-9	-	TRBJ1-2	ASSLDRSANGYT
TRBV15	once	TRBJ2-7	ATSRDWRGPSSYEQY
TRBV11-2	-	TRBJ2-5	ASSLVRGETQY
TRBV4-1	-	TRBJ1-2	ASSQDLVGTGEGYT
TRBV30	-	TRBJ2-7	AWGTGESYEQY
TRBV4-1	few	TRBJ2-1	ASSPTEGPYNEQF